This T cell receptor beta chain originates from a study of blood T cells in healthy people across ages. Study as a whole: Template switching retrieved approximately one barcoded beta molecule for each two T cells. Overall study results and limits: Samples with more naive T cells showed higher observed beta diversity.

The use of a sample-barcoded 5' primer and a J-beta primer mix characterized a second PCR of about 7 to 12 cycles. TCRdb re-derived calls from the 5' RACE reads in MiXCR, one entry per CDR3 protein. Of hundreds of thousands of distinct CDR3 sequences in the sample, 40% to 50% were seen once. Unmatched junction bases numbered 7, after V lost 6 bases and J lost 6 bases. The CDR3 length is 13 residues. CDR1 is DFQATT, CDR2 SNEGSKA, per germline (reference sequence). This clonotype has a handful of counts. The antigen remains undetermined. J is TRBJ1-4 and V is TRBV20-1; TRBD1 aligns across 7 bases. This clonotype was obtained from an elderly man in good health. What was sequenced was blood. The CDR3 is CSAETGLDEKLFF. DNA for the CDR3: TGCAGTGCAGAGACAGGGCTGGATGAAAAACTGTTTTTT.